This TCR beta chain appears in the sequencing data of a study of cytomegalovirus exposure and HLA in healthy donors. The study, taken as a whole, reports: There were fewer than 200 TCR beta chains listed as cytomegalovirus-associated. Researchers reported that a few CMV-associated chains were confirmed in vitro as CMV antigen-specific.

A multiplex PCR was run with 60 Vbeta primers and 13 Jbeta primers. Original processing notes: About 12 million of some 80 million unique TCR beta chains were shared, per a later count. Sequenced by immunoSEQ multiplex PCR; TCRdb stores in-frame clones only, minus some. That table gives V, J and clone size, and the DNA gave D and trimming. This table lists approximately 120,000 clones. Of note for this clone: Antigen specificity is unknown.

At collection, donors were nominally healthy, but unrecorded immune exposures were probable. The TCR comes from a man aged 18 to 30 in good health and CMV-seronegative. The sample taken for sequencing was PBMCs.

CDR3 residues: CASSRTGTGYYEQYF. CDR3 DNA: TGTGCCAGCAGCCGCACCGGGACAGGTTACTACGAGCAGTACTTC. The J gene is TRBJ2-7, the V gene TRBV5-6; 8 nucleotides align to TRBD1. CDR1 SGHDT and CDR2 YYEEEE come from the germline V gene. Trimming cost V 4 bases and J 3 bases; bases outside gene matches: 9. The CDR3 covers 15 residues.